This T cell receptor (beta chain) was obtained from a study of T cell responses to AZD1222 COVID-19 vaccine. TCRdb's table, derived via immunoSEQ multiplex PCR, lists solely in-frame clones and lacks some. The table lists 85,000 to 95,000 clones, around 90% of them singletons. This CDR3 comprises 15 residues. Germline V lookup: CDR1 SGHVS, CDR2 FNYEAQ. The trim removed 5 bases at V and 4 bases at J, leaving 9 bases unmatched. Concerning this clone: Antigen specificity is unknown.

Whole-study findings and limits: Baseline antibody screening turned up just six seropositive AZD1222 recipients. Repertoire sampling was restricted to post-peak T cell response timepoints.

This chain links TRBV7-6 with TRBJ2-3; 7 bases agree with TRBD1. Sequences were derived from peripheral blood, sampled on day 0 of AZD1222 vaccination. This TCR derives from an adult in good health. The CDR3 DNA is TGTGCCAGCAGCAAGACAGGGATGTTCGCAGATACGCAGTATTTT. It encodes CASSKTGMFADTQYF.